The source of this T cell receptor (beta chain) is a study of T-cell reconstitution after alpha-beta-depleted transplantation in children. Broader study findings: Approximately two months post-transplant, alpha-beta T cells reportedly originated from several hundred expanded graft clones. Certain patients had high TCRbeta diversity at day 60, and it came from recipient T cells and thymic progenitors that survived.

Construction of the TCRbeta library involved unique molecular identifiers. TCRdb independently ran MiXCR on the PCR reads; one entry per CDR3 protein. The data contain about 980,000 distinct CDR3 sequences, about 30% of them singletons. This clonotype was seen a few times. Its cognate antigen is unknown. Per the germline V gene, CDR1 is MNHNS and CDR2 is SASEGT. CDR3 length equals 15 residues. The J segment lost 1 base and the V segment lost 7 bases, leaving 6 bases of the junction unmatched. The source was PBMCs, mostly from graft donor cells, collected 360 days after TCRalphabeta/CD19-depleted stem cell transplant. The TCR comes from a boy younger than two who had a stem cell transplant for SCID, so the T cells may come from the graft donor. J is TRBJ2-2 and V is TRBV6-1, with 7 bases matching TRBD1. This CDR3 is CASTWDSRNTGELFF. The CDR3 region has the DNA TGTGCCAGCACCTGGGACAGTAGGAACACCGGGGAGCTGTTTTTT.